A selection of T cell receptor beta chains follows, all from one sample in a study of a mutant IDH1 vaccine in newly diagnosed glioma. For these TCRs, the target antigens are not known. Sequencing was performed with immunoSEQ multiplex PCR; in TCRdb, only in-frame clones are kept and a portion is missing. This sample has 50,000 to 65,000 clones; around nine tenths occur once, and the top ten carry approximately 2.5%. This material consisted of PBMCs, taken from a glioma patient whose treatment included an IDH1 peptide vaccine. Receptors originate from a middle-aged man with glioma. Both conserved end residues are part of each CDR3. D genes are given only for firm matches. For some rows the clone size is stated as once, few or many, or as a class when expanded; others skip it.

j_call	v_call	d_call	clone_size	cdr3_nt	cdr3_aa
TRBJ1-5	TRBV28	TRBD1	few	TGTGCCAGCAGTACCCGGGACAGGGGAAGCAATCAGCCCCAGCATTTT	CASSTRDRGSNQPQHF
TRBJ2-7	TRBV9	-	-	TGTGCCAGCAGCGTAGGTTTCGGGTACGAGCAGTACTTC	CASSVGFGYEQYF
TRBJ1-4	TRBV10-1	-	-	TGCGCCAGCAGTCGAGGATCTAATGAAAAACTGTTTTTT	CASSRGSNEKLFF
TRBJ1-6	TRBV19	-	-	TGTGCCAGTAGCGCGGCCAGGGCAAATTCACCCCTCCACTTT	CASSAARANSPLHF
TRBJ2-1	TRBV19	TRBD2	few	TGTGCCAGTAGCAATAGCGGGGTCAATGAGCAGTTCTTC	CASSNSGVNEQFF
TRBJ2-6	TRBV30	TRBD1	once	TGTGCCGGGGACAGAACTGGGGCCAACGTCCTGACTTTC	CAGDRTGANVLTF
TRBJ1-2	TRBV6-1	-	once	TGTGCCAGCAGGAACAGACAGCGACACAATGGCTACACCTTC	CASRNRQRHNGYTF
TRBJ2-3	TRBV15	TRBD2	-	TGTGCCACCAGCAGAGATTACACTAGCGGGGGAACAGATACGCAGTATTTT	CATSRDYTSGGTDTQYF
TRBJ2-2	TRBV5-5	-	-	TGTGCCAGCGGAGTTCCGGGAGAGCTGTTTTTT	CASGVPGELFF
TRBJ1-5	TRBV10-2	TRBD1	-	TGCGCCAGCTGGACAGGGGGCGGTCAGCCCCAGCATTTT	CASWTGGGQPQHF
TRBJ2-7	TRBV30	-	-	TGTGCCTCTACCAGATTGACAGATTACGAGCAGTACTTC	CASTRLTDYEQYF
TRBJ1-1	TRBV7-2	-	once	TGTGCCAGCAGTTCCCCCCGCTACAGGGAGGGGACTGAAGCTTTCTTT	CASSSPRYREGTEAFF
TRBJ1-2	TRBV30	-	-	TGTGCCTGGAGTGTACCCCGGGGGGGGGAGACCTATGGCTACACCTTC	CAWSVPRGGETYGYTF
TRBJ2-7	TRBV11-2	TRBD2	-	TGTGCCAGCAGCTTCCCCTTCCCGTCGACTAGCGGGAGCGGCGAGCAGTACTTC	CASSFPFPSTSGSGEQYF